This paragraph covers one T cell receptor beta chain sequence. The CDR3 has 14 amino acids. Per the germline V gene, CDR1 is SQVTM and CDR2 is ANQGSEA. Trimming stripped 5 bases from V and 2 bases from J, with 13 bases between. RNA was isolated and reverse transcribed to cDNA, the sequencing template. Clones were read by immunoSEQ multiplex PCR, and TCRdb kept only the in-frame ones, dropping some. The sample gives hundreds of thousands of clones, roughly 64% of which show up once; around 1.7% is in the top ten. Treatment denoted: oral pan-JAK inhibitor, 5-10 mg twice daily. This record comes from a study of CD8+ T cells in alopecia areata. Study-level background: Scoring of treated patients' severity used the percentage of affected scalp area.

V and J are TRBV29-1 and TRBJ1-3; the D gene is possibly TRBD1 (5 bases). The TCR was taken from a human donor with alopecia areata. The starting material was CD4+ T cells sorted from blood, obtained at week 24, from a patient treated with tofacitinib. The CDR3 DNA is TGCAGCGTTATCCGGGACGGACCTGGAAACACCATATATTTT. Translated: CSVIRDGPGNTIYF.